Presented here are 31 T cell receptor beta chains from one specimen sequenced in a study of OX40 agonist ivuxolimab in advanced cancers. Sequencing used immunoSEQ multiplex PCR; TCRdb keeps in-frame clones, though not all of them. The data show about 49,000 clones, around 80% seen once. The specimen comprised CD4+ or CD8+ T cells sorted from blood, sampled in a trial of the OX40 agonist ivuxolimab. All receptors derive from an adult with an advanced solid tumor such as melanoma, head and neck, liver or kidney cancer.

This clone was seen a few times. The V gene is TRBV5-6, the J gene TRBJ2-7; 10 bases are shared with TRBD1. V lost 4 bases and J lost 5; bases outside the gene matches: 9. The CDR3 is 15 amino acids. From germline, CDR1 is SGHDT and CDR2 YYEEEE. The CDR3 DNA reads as TGTGCCAGCAGCGGCCGACAGGGGGCTAAGGACGAGCAGTACTTC. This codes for CASSGRQGAKDEQYF.

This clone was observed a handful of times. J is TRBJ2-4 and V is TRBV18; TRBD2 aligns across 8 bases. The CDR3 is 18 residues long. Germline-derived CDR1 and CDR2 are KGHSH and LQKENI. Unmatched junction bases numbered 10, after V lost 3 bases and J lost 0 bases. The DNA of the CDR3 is TGTGCCAGCTCACCGGTCGGTGTCGGGGGGGTAGCCAAAAACATTCAGTACTTC. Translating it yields CASSPVGVGGVAKNIQYF.

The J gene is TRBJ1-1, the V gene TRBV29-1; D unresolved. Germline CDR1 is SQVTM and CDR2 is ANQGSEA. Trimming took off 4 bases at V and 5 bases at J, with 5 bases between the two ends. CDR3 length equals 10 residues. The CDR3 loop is CSVVWTEAFF. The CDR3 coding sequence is TGCAGCGTTGTGTGGACTGAAGCTTTCTTT.

The DNA for the CDR3 is TGTGCCAGCAGTTTGATTGACGGTTTTATGGATAGCAATCAGCCCCAGCATTTT. Protein product: CASSLIDGFMDSNQPQHF. The chain combines TRBV28 with TRBJ1-5, with D hard to call. The CDR3 sequence is 18 residues long. V lost 3 bases and J 0 bases, leaving 18 bases between the germline ends. Germline V gene lookup returns CDR1 MDHEN and CDR2 SYDVKM.

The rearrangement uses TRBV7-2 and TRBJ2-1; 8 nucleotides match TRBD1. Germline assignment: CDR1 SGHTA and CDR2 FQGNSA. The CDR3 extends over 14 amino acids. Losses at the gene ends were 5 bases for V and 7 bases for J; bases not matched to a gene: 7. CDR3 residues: CASSADRARNEQFF. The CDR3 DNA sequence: TGTGCCAGCAGCGCGGACAGGGCTAGGAATGAGCAGTTCTTC.

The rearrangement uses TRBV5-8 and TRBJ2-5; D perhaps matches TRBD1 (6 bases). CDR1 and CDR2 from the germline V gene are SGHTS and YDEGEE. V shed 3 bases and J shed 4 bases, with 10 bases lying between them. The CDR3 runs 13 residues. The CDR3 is CASSSQGRETQYF. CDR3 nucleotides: TGTGCCAGCAGCTCACAGGGTCGAGAGACCCAGTACTTC.

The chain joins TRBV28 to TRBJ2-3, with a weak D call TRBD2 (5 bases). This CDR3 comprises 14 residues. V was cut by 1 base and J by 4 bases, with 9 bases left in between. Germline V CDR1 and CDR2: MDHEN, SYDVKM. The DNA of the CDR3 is TGTGCCAGCAGTTTATCCGCTAGCTCAGATACGCAGTATTTT. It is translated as CASSLSASSDTQYF.

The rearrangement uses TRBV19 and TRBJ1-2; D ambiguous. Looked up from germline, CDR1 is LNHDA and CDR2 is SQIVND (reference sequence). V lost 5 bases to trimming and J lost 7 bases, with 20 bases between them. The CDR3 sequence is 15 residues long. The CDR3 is CASSPYREAAAGYTF. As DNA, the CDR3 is TGTGCCAGTAGTCCCTATAGGGAGGCAGCCGCTGGCTACACCTTC.

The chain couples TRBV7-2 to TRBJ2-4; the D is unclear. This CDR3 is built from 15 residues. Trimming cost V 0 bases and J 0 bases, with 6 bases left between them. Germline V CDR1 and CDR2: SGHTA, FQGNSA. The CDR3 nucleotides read TGTGCCAGCAGCTTAGCGGCAGTAGCCAAAAACATTCAGTACTTC. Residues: CASSLAAVAKNIQYF.

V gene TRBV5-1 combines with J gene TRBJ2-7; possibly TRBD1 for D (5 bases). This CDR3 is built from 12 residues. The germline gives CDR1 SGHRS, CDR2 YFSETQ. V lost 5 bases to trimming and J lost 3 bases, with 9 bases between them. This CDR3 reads CASRGHFYEQYF. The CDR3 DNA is TGCGCCAGCAGGGGGCACTTCTACGAGCAGTACTTC.

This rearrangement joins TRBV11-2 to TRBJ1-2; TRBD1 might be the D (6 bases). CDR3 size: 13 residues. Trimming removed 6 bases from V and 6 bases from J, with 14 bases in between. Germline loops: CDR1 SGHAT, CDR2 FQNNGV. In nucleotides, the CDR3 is TGTGCCAGCAGACCCACAGGGAACAATGGCTACACCTTC. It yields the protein CASRPTGNNGYTF.

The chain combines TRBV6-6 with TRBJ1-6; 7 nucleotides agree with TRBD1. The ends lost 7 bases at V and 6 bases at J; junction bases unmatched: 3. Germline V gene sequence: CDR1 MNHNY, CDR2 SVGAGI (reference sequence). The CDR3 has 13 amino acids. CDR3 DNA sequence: TGTGCCAGCAAGCGGGACAGTAATTCACCCCTCCACTTT. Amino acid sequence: CASKRDSNSPLHF.

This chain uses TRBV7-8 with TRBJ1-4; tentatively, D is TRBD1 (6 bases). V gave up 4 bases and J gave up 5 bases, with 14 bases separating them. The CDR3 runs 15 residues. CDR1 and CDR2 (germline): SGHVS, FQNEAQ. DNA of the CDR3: TGTGCCAGCAGCTCGTCCCCCAGGGGAAATGAAAAACTGTTTTTT. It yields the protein CASSSSPRGNEKLFF.

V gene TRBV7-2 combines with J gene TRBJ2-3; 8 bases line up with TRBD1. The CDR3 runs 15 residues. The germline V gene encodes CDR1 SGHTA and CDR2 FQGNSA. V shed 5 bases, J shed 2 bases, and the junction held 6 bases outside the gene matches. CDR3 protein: CASSVRTGPTDTQYF. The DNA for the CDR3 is TGTGCCAGCAGCGTTAGGACAGGGCCCACAGATACGCAGTATTTT.

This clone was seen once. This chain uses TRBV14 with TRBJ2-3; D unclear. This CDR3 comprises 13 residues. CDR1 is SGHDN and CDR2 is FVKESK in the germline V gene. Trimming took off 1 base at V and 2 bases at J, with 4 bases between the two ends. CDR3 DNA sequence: TGTGCCAGCAGCCAAGCTCTCACAGATACGCAGTATTTT. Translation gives CASSQALTDTQYF.

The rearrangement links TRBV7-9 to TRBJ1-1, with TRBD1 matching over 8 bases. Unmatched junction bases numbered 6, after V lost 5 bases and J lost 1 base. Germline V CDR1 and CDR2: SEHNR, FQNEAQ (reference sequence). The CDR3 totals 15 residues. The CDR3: CASSAGQGPNTEAFF. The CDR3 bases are TGTGCCAGCAGCGCAGGACAGGGCCCGAACACTGAAGCTTTCTTT.

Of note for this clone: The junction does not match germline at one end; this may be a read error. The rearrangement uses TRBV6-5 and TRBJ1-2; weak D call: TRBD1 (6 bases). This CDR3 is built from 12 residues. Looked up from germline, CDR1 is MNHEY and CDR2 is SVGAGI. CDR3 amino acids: CASSIGGGTPSF. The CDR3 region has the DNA TGTGCCAGCAGTATAGGTGGCGGGACACCCTCCTTC.

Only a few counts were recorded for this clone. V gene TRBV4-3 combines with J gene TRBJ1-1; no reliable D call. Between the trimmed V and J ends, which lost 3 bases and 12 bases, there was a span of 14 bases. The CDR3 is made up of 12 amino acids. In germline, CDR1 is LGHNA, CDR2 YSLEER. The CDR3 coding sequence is TGCGCCAGCAGCCAGGGGAGTATCGTGACTTTCTTT. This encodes CASSQGSIVTFF.

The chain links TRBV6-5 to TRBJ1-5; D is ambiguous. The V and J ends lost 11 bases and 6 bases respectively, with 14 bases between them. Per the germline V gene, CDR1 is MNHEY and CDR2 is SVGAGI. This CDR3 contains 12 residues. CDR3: CAAHTTGQPQHF. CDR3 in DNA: TGTGCCGCCCACACCACCGGTCAGCCCCAGCATTTT.

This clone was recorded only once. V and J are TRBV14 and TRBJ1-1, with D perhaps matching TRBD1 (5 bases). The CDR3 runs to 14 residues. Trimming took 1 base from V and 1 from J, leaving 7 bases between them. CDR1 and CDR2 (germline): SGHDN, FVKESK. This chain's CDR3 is CASSQGGGNTEAFF. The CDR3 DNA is TGTGCCAGCAGCCAAGGTGGGGGGAACACTGAAGCTTTCTTT.

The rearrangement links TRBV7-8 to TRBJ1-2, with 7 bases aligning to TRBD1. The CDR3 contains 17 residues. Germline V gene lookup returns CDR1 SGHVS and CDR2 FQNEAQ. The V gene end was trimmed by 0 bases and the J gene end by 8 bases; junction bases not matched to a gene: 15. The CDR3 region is CASSLAPGRDSLWGYTF. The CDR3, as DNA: TGTGCCAGCAGCTTAGCGCCTGGACGGGACAGCTTATGGGGCTACACCTTC. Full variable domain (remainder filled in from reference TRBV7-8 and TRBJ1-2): GAGVSQSPRYKVAKRGQDVALRCDPISGHVSLFWYQQALGQGPEFLTYFQNEAQLDKSGLPSDRFFAERPEGSVSTLKIQRTQQEDSAVYLCASSLAPGRDSLWGYTFGSGTRLTVV.

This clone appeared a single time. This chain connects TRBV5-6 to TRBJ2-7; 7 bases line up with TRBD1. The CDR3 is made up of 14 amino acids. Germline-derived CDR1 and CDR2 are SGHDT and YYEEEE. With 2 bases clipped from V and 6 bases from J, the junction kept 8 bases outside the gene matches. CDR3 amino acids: CASSLQGMQIEQYF. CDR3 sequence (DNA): TGTGCCAGCAGCTTACAGGGGATGCAAATCGAGCAGTACTTC.

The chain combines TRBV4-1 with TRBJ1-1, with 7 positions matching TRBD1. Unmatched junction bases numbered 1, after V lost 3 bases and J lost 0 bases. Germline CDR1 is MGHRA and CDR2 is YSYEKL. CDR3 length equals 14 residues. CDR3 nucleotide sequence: TGCGCCAGCAGCCATGGACAGGTGAACACTGAAGCTTTCTTT. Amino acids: CASSHGQVNTEAFF.

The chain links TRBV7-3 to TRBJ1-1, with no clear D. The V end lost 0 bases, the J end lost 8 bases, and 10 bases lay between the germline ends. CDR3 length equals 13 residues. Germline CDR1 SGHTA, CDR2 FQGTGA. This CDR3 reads CASSLTHEGEAFF. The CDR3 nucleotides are TGTGCCAGCAGCTTAACTCACGAGGGCGAAGCTTTCTTT.

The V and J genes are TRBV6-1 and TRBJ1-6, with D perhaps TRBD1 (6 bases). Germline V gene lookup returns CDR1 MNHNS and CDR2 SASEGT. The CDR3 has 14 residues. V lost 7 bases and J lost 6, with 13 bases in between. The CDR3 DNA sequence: TGTGCCAGCACCCTGACAGGCTTTAATTCACCCCTCCACTTT. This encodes CASTLTGFNSPLHF.

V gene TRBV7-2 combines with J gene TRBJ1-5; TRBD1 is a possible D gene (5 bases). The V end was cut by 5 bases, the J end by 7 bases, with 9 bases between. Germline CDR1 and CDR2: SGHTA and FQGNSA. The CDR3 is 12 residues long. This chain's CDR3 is CASSIKGQPQHF. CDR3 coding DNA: TGTGCCAGCAGCATTAAGGGGCAGCCCCAGCATTTT. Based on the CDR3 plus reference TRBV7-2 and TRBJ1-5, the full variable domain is GAGVSQSPSNKVTEKGKDVELRCDPISGHTALYWYRQSLGQGLEFLIYFQGNSAPDKSGLPSDRFSAERTGGSVSTLTIQRTQQEDSAVYLCASSIKGQPQHFGDGTRLSIL.

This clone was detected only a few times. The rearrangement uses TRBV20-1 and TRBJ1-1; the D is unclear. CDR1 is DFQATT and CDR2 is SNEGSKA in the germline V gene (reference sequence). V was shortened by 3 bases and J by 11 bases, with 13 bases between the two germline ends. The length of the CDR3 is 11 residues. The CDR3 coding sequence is TGCAGTGCTAGCGATGATGGGGTGGCTTTCTTT. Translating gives CSASDDGVAFF.

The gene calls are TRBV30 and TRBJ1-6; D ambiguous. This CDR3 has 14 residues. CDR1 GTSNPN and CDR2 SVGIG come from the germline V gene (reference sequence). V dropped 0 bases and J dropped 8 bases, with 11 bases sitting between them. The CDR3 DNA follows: TGTGCCTGGAGTGTACGTGGCCTTTATTCACCCCTCCACTTT. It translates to CAWSVRGLYSPLHF.

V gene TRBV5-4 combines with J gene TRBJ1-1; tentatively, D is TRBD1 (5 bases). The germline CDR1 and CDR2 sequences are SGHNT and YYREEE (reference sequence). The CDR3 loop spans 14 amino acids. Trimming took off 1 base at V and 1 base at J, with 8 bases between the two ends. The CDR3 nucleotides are TGTGCCAGCAGCTTGCCAGGGACGAACACTGAAGCTTTCTTT. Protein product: CASSLPGTNTEAFF.

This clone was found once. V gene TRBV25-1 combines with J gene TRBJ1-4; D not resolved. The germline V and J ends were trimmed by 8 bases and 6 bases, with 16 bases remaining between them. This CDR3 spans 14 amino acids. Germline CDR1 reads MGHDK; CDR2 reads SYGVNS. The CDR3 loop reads CASGSWGEDEKLFF. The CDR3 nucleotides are TGTGCCAGCGGCAGTTGGGGAGAGGATGAAAAACTGTTTTTT.

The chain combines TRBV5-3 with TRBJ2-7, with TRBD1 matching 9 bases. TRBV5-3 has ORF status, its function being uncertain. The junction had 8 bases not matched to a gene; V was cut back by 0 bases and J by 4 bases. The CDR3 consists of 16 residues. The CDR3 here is CARSLGPGTGSYEQYF. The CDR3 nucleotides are TGTGCCAGAAGCTTGGGTCCCGGGACAGGGAGTTACGAGCAGTACTTC.